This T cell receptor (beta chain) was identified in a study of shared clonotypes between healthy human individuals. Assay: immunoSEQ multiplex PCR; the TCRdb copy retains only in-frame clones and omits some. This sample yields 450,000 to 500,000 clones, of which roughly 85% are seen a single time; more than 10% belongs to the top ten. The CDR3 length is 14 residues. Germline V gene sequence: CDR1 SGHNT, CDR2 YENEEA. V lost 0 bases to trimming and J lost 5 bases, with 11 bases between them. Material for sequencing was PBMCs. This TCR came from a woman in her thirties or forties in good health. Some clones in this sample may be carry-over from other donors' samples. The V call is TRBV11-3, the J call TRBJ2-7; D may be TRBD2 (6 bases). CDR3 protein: CASSLDRRGHEQYF. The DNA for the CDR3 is TGTGCCAGCAGCTTAGATCGGAGGGGCCACGAGCAGTACTTC.